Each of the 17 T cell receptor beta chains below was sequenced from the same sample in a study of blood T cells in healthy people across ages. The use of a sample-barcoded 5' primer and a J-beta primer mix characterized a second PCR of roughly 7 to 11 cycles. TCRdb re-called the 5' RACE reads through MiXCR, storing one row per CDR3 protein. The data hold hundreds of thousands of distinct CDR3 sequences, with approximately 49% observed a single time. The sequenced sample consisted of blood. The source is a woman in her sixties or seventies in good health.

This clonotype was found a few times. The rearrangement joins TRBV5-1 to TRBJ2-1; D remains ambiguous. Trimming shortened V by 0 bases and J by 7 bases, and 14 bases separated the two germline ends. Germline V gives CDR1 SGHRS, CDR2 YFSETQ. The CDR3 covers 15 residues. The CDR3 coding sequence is TGCGCCAGCAGCTTGGCCCTGGGAAGCAGGAATGAGCAGTTCTTC. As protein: CASSLALGSRNEQFF.

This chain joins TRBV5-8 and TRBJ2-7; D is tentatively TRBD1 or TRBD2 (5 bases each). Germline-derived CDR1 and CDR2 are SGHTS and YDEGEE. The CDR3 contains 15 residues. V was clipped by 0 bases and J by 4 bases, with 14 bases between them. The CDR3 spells CASSLGGDPSYEQYF. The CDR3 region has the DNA TGTGCCAGCAGCTTGGGAGGGGACCCCAGTTACGAGCAGTACTTC.

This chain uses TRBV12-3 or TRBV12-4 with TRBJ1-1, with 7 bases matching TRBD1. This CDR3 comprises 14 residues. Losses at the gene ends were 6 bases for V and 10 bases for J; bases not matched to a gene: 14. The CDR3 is CASRGTATTLGAFF. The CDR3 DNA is TGTGCCAGCAGAGGGACAGCGACGACTCTGGGAGCTTTCTTT.

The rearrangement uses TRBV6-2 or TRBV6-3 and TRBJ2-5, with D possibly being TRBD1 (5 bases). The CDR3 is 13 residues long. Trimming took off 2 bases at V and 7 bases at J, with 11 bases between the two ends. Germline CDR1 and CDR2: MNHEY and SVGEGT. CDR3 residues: CASSYSQGGTQYF. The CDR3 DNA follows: TGTGCCAGCAGTTACAGCCAGGGTGGGACCCAGTACTTC.

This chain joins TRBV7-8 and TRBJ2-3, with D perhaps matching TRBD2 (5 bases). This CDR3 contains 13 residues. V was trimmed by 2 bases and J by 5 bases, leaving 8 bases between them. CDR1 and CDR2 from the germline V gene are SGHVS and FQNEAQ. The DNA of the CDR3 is TGTGCCAGCAGCTTAAAGAGGGAAGATACGCAGTATTTT. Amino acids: CASSLKREDTQYF.

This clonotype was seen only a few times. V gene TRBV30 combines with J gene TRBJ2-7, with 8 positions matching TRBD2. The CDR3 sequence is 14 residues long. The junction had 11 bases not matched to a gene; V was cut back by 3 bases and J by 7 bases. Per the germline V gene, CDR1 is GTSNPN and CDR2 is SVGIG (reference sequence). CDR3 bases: TGTGCCTGGAGAGGTTTAGCGGGGACTCTAGAGCAGTACTTC. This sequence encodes CAWRGLAGTLEQYF.

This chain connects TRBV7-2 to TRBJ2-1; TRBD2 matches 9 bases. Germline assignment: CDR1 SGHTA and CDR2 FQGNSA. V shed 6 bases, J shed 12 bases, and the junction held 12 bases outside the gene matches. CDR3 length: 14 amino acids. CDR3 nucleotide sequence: TGTGCCAGCAGTTGGCGGGGGGGAAGAATAGGGCAGTTCTTC. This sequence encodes CASSWRGGRIGQFF.

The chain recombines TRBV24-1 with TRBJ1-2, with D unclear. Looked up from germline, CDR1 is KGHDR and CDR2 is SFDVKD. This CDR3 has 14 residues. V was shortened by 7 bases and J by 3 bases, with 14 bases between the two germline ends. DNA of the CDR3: TGTGCCACCAGGCAAGCTCACGGAGACTATGGCTACACCTTC. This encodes CATRQAHGDYGYTF.

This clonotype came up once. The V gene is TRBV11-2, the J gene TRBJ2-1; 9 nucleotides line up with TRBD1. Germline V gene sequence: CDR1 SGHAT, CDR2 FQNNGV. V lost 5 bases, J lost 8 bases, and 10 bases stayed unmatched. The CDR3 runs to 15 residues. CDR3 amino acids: CASSRNRGRVHEQFF. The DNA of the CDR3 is TGTGCCAGCAGCAGAAACAGGGGGCGCGTACATGAGCAGTTCTTC.

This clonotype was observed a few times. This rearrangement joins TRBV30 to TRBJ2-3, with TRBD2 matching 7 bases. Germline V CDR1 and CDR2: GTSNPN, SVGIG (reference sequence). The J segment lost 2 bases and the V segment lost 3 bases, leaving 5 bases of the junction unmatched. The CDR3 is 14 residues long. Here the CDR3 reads CAWRRLADTDTQYF. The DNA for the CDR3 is TGTGCCTGGAGGAGACTAGCCGACACAGATACGCAGTATTTT.

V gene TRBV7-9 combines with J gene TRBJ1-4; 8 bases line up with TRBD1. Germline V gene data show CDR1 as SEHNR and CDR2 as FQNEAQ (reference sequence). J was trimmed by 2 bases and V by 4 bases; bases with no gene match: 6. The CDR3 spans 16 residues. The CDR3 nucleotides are TGTGCCAGCAGCTCTGGACAGGGTATTACTAATGAAAAACTGTTTTTT. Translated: CASSSGQGITNEKLFF.

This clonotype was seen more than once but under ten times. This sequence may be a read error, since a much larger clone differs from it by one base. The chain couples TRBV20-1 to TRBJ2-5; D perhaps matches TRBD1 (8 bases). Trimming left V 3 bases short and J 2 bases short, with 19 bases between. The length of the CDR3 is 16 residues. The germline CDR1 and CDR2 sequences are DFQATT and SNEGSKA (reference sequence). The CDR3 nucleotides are TGCAGTGCTAGGGGAAGGAGCGGGACAGGACAAGAGACCCAGTACTTC. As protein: CSARGRSGTGQETQYF.

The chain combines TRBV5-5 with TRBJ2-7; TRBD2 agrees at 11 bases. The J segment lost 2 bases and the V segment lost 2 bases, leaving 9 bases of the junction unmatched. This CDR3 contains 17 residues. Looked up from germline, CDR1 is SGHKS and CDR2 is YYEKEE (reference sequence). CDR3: CASSLREIAGGTYEQYF. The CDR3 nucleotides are TGTGCCAGCAGCTTAAGGGAAATAGCGGGAGGGACCTACGAGCAGTACTTC.

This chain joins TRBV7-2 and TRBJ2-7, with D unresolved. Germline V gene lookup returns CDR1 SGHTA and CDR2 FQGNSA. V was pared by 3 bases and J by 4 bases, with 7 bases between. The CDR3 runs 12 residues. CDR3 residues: CASSFPLYEQYF. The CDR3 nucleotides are TGTGCCAGCAGCTTTCCCCTATACGAGCAGTACTTC.

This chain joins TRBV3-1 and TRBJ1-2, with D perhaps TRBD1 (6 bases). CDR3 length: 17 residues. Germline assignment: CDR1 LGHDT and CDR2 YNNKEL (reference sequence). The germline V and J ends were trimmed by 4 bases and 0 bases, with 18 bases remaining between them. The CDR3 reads CASSPSAGARANYGYTF. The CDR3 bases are TGTGCCAGCAGCCCATCAGCGGGGGCCAGGGCTAACTATGGCTACACCTTC.

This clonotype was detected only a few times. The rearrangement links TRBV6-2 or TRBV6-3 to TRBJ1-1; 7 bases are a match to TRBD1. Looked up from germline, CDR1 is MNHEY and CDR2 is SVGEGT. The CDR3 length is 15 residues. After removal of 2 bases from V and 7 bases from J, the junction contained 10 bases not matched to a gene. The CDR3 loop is CASSYTRDRDLEAFF. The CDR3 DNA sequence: TGTGCCAGCAGTTACACCCGGGACAGAGACCTTGAAGCTTTCTTT.

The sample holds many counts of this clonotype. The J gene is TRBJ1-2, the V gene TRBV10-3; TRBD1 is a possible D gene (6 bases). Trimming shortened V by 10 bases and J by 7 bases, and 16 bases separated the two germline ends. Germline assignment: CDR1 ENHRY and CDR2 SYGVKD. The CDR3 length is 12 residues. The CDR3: CATLRGSGGYTF. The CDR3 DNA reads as TGTGCCACGTTGAGGGGGAGCGGTGGCTACACCTTC.